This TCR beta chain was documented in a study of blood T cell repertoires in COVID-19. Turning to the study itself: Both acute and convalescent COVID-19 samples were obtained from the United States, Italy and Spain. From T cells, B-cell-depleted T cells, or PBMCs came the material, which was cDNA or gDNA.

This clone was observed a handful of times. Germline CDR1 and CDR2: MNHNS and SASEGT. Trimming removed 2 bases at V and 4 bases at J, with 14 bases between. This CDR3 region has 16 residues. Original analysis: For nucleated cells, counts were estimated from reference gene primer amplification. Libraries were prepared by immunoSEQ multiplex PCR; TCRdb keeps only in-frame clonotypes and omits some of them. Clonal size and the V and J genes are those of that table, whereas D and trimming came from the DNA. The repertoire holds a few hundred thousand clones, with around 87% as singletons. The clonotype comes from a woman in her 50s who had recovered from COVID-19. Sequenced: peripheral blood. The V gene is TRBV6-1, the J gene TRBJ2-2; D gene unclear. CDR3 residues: CASSEFLGVTTGELFF. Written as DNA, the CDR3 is TGTGCCAGCAGTGAATTCTTAGGAGTCACCACCGGGGAGCTGTTTTTT.